This T cell receptor beta chain was profiled in a study of shared clonotypes between healthy human individuals. Concerning this clone: Antigen: not known.

Naive-designated CD8 cells lacked CD45RO, were positively enriched for CCR7, and omitted terminally differentiated effector memory CD45RA+ cells. Those who donated were healthy HIV-negative adults, with no recent acute infections or vaccinations reported. Germline CDR1 is MDHEN and CDR2 is SYDVKM. After removal of 9 bases from V and 5 bases from J, the junction contained 7 bases not matched to a gene. This CDR3 contains 14 residues. Study findings and constraints: Clonotypes which were not shared had lower generation probabilities than clonotypes that all four donors shared. An anticipated effect of sequencing depth on clonotype sharing among donors was recognized.

Measured with immunoSEQ multiplex PCR; TCRdb has only the in-frame clones, and not every one. Of some 2.1 million clones in the sample, over 85% were seen once. The sequencing sample was made of naive CD8+ T cells from PBMCs. This sequence originates from a young man in good health. Some clones in this sample may be carry-over from other donors' samples. The gene calls are TRBV28 and TRBJ2-5; the match to TRBD2 covers 12 bases. The DNA of the CDR3 is TGTGCCAGTGAACTAGCGGGAGGATACGAGACCCAGTACTTC. Protein sequence: CASELAGGYETQYF.